This T cell receptor beta chain comes out of a study of cytomegalovirus exposure and HLA in healthy donors. The PCR ran on 60 Vbeta and 13 Jbeta primers. Here immunoSEQ multiplex PCR was the method, and the copy in TCRdb shows in-frame clones only, minus some. The table records approximately 100,000 clones, roughly 85% of them present only once. This clonotype was sampled from a middle-aged woman in good health and CMV-seronegative. The sequencing input was PBMCs.

The CDR3 DNA reads TGCGCCAGCAGCTTGGCCGGTAGCGGGAGCGGGGAGACCCAGTACTTC. Its protein is CASSLAGSGSGETQYF. The J gene is TRBJ2-5, the V gene TRBV5-1, with 9 positions matching TRBD2. Germline V gene sequence: CDR1 SGHRS, CDR2 YFSETQ. V shed 0 bases, J shed 5 bases, and the junction held 8 bases outside the gene matches. The CDR3 extends over 16 amino acids. The full variable domain, its missing parts supplied by reference TRBV5-1 and TRBJ2-5, is KAGVTQTPRYLIKTRGQQVTLSCSPISGHRSVSWYQQTPGQGLQFLFEYFSETQRNKGNFPGRFSGRQFSNSRSEMNVSTLELGDSALYLCASSLAGSGSGETQYFGPGTRLLVL.